A selection of T cell receptor beta chains follows, all from one sample in a study of long-term antiretroviral therapy in people with HIV. The data were produced by immunoSEQ multiplex PCR, yet TCRdb's version contains in-frame clones alone and is incomplete. The sample lists approximately 31,000 clones, 78% occurring once. Sequenced material: unsorted PBMCs, taken 3.1 years after starting antiretroviral therapy. Receptor source: a woman aged 45 to 65 with HIV. Both conserved end residues are part of each CDR3. The D gene is left open where the match is weak. Only some rows state a clone size, as once, few, many or a class for expanded clones.

j_call	d_call	clone_size	v_call	cdr3_aa	cdr3_nt
TRBJ2-7	.	.	TRBV15	CATQSGGRGEQYF	TGTGCCACTCAGTCCGGGGGAAGGGGCGAGCAGTACTTC
TRBJ1-1	.	.	TRBV27	CASSFIPLTEAFF	TGTGCCAGCAGTTTCATCCCTCTCACTGAAGCTTTCTTT
TRBJ1-6	.	.	TRBV28	CASSSGLSSYNSPLHF	TGTGCCAGCAGCTCAGGACTGAGCTCCTATAATTCACCCCTCCACTTT
TRBJ1-2	TRBD1	few	TRBV7-9	CASSGQGLDYTF	TGTGCCAGCAGCGGACAGGGATTAGACTACACCTTC
TRBJ1-3	.	.	TRBV5-1	CASSSGRTSGNTIYF	TGCGCCAGCAGCTCGGGACGTACCTCTGGAAACACCATATATTTT
TRBJ2-3	.	.	TRBV5-6	CASSLGRYTDTQYF	TGTGCCAGCAGCTTGGGTAGATACACAGATACGCAGTATTTT
TRBJ1-1	.	once	TRBV10-2	CASSETPENTEAFF	TGCGCCAGCAGTGAGACTCCCGAAAACACTGAAGCTTTCTTT
TRBJ2-1	.	.	TRBV19	CASSLSYNEQFF	TGTGCCAGTAGTCTCTCCTACAATGAGCAGTTCTTC
TRBJ1-1	.	.	TRBV14	CASSQTGGTRAFF	TGTGCCAGCAGCCAAACGGGGGGGACGAGAGCTTTCTTT
TRBJ2-7	TRBD1	.	TRBV5-4	CASSSPQGSQYF	TGTGCCAGCAGCTCACCACAGGGGTCCCAGTACTTC
TRBJ1-4	.	.	TRBV6-6	CASSYSMGVLGELFF	TGTGCCAGCAGTTACTCGATGGGGGTACTGGGGGAACTGTTTTTT
TRBJ1-2	.	few	TRBV28	CASSATVYGYTF	TGTGCCAGCAGTGCTACAGTCTATGGCTACACCTTC
TRBJ2-1	TRBD1	.	TRBV5-5	CASSLFRDSHNEQFF	TGTGCCAGCAGCTTGTTCAGGGACAGCCACAATGAGCAGTTCTTC
TRBJ2-1	TRBD2	.	TRBV27	CASSFLLGLAGFAYNEQFF	TGTGCCAGCAGTTTCCTACTCGGACTAGCGGGGTTTGCCTACAATGAGCAGTTCTTC
TRBJ2-3	TRBD2	once	TRBV5-1	CASSLVAGGPQDTQYF	TGCGCCAGCAGCTTGGTCGCGGGGGGGCCTCAAGATACGCAGTATTTT
TRBJ1-1	TRBD1	.	TRBV19	CASSSDRGTEAFF	TGTGCCAGTAGTTCCGACAGGGGGACTGAAGCTTTCTTT
TRBJ2-1	.	.	TRBV5-5	CASSLVTDNEQFF	TGTGCCAGCAGCTTGGTGACAGACAATGAGCAGTTCTTC
TRBJ2-1	TRBD2	.	TRBV7-9	CASSSTTSGTYNEQFF	TGTGCCAGCAGCTCCACAACTAGCGGGACCTACAATGAGCAGTTCTTC
TRBJ2-1	TRBD1	.	TRBV6-5	CASRQGYNEQFF	TGTGCCAGCCGACAGGGTTACAATGAGCAGTTCTTC
TRBJ2-3	.	.	TRBV7-4	CASSLGLLAADTQYF	TGTGCCAGCAGCTTAGGACTTTTAGCGGCAGATACGCAGTATTTT
TRBJ2-1	.	.	TRBV5-1	CASSLEGNYNEQFF	TGCGCCAGCAGCTTGGAAGGTAATTACAATGAGCAGTTCTTC
TRBJ2-5	.	once	TRBV30	CAWGGVGRGETQYF	TGTGCCTGGGGAGGCGTTGGAAGGGGAGAGACCCAGTACTTC
TRBJ2-3	.	.	TRBV14	CASSPKLGVKTDTQYF	TGTGCCAGCAGCCCGAAATTGGGGGTTAAGACAGATACGCAGTATTTT
TRBJ1-2	TRBD1	few	TRBV30	CAWRRQGIGGYTF	TGTGCCTGGAGAAGACAGGGTATTGGGGGCTACACCTTC
TRBJ2-1	.	.	TRBV29-1	CSVEAGAGGVEQFF	TGCAGCGTTGAGGCAGGGGCAGGTGGGGTTGAGCAGTTCTTC
TRBJ2-3	TRBD2	.	TRBV15	CATSRDTSGGRGADTQYF	TGTGCCACCAGCAGAGATACTAGCGGGGGCCGAGGGGCAGATACGCAGTATTTT